Judged by abundance, the clone carrying this T cell receptor (beta chain) is medium-sized. The record originates from a study of patients with pleural tuberculosis. TCRdb ran MiXCR on the reads and lists one entry per CDR3 protein. The sample includes 25,000 to 30,000 distinct CDR3 sequences, 15% to 20% seen only once; the top ten take approximately 3.7%. The TCR was taken from a human donor with pleural tuberculosis. Sequenced sample: peripheral blood.

The CDR3 reads CSARDSRASNQPQHF. CDR3 nucleotide sequence: TGCAGTGCTAGAGATAGCAGGGCGAGCAATCAGCCCCAGCATTTT. V usage is TRBV20-1 and J usage is TRBJ1-5, with D perhaps matching TRBD1 (5 bases). The CDR3 loop spans 15 amino acids. With 0 bases removed from V and 1 base from J, the gap between germline ends came to 10 bases. Germline V CDR1 and CDR2: DFQATT, SNEGSKA (reference sequence).